This T cell receptor (beta chain) stems from a study of cytomegalovirus exposure and HLA in healthy donors. Study findings and constraints: One later analysis, an examination of the 100 to 150 validation repertoires, found that first-cohort TCR clusters tended to co-occur in them. Investigators reported 150 to 200 TCR beta chains as tied to cytomegalovirus.

In regard to this clone: Its target is not known.

Produced via immunoSEQ multiplex PCR; TCRdb's table is partial and in-frame only. The sample lists 200,000 to 250,000 clones, roughly 88% occurring once. Sequenced material: PBMCs. This clonotype was sampled from a woman aged 25-40 years in good health and CMV-seropositive.

CDR3 bases: TGTGCCAGCAGCAGTAGTGGGGAGCAGTACTTC. It codes for CASSSSGEQYF. This chain joins TRBV6-5 and TRBJ2-7; no clear D. V was clipped by 6 bases and J by 7 bases, with 10 bases between them. From germline, CDR1 is MNHEY and CDR2 SVGAGI. The CDR3 consists of 11 residues.